This TCR beta chain was sequenced in a study of control samples from healthy donors and cancer patients. Profiled with immunoSEQ multiplex PCR; TCRdb holds only in-frame clones, not every one. The repertoire consists of fewer than 70,000 clones, with approximately 90% occurring once and the leading ten covering about 14%. V dropped 1 base and J dropped 7; count of bases not matched to a gene: 8. This CDR3 is built from 17 residues. CDR1 and CDR2 (germline): MNHNS, SASEGT. This TCR derives from a man in his fifties or sixties with head and neck cancer. Sequencing was performed on PBMCs. This chain links TRBV6-1 with TRBJ1-6; 9 bases agree with TRBD1. The CDR3 protein is CASSEGYRGRGNSPLHF. The DNA of the CDR3 is TGTGCCAGCAGTGAAGGCTACAGGGGGCGAGGGAATTCACCCCTCCACTTT.